This T cell receptor beta chain was retrieved from a study of blood T cells in healthy people across ages (dated by TCRdb to between 2014 and 2016). Notes on the research overall: In model experiments, roughly one uniquely barcoded TCR beta cDNA molecule per two T cells was captured by template switching. Donors were grouped into four age groups: young (average about 15 years), middle-aged (39), aged (around 56) and long-lived (less than 85). To avoid experimental bias, donors of different ages were randomly spread across the sequencing lanes. To track age-related changes in TCR beta repertoire diversity, the study relied on deep sequencing normalized with unique cDNA molecular identifiers. Using the same blood draw, the study looked at two additional independent replicas of 1 million unique cDNA reads for two donors, one aged 18 to 30 and the other aged 80 or older. The research as a whole found: Estimates of total diversity from one million sequenced T cells were regarded as lower bounds and underestimates. Bulk unsorted PBMC profiling prevented conclusive comparison of naive and antigen-experienced compartments. The long-lived group showed more naive CD4+ T cells, fewer expanded clones and increased TCR diversity than the aged group, suggesting age selection. There was a strong correlation between observed TCR beta diversity and the percentage of naive T cells measured by flow cytometry. As age increased, observed TCR beta diversity per million T cells dropped in a roughly linear way, and a significant reduction was already evident by age 40. Because the CMV infection status of the donors was unknown, age-related changes in expanded clonotypes may potentially have been confounded.

A note on this clonotype: It lacks a known antigen. Base qualities are not recorded, but no much larger clone differs from it by a single base.

Libraries were made using 5' RACE. Sequencing used an Illumina HiSeq 2500. A second PCR of roughly 6 to 12 cycles was performed with a sample-barcoded 5' primer and a J-beta primer mix. A template-switch 5' adaptor carrying 12 random nucleotides introduced a unique molecular identifier onto each TCR beta cDNA molecule. Each sample yielded at least 2.5 million CDR3-containing paired-end reads. The Mint cDNA synthesis kit, primed by a TRBC-specific oligonucleotide, was used to synthesize first-strand cDNA from all RNA. Following uracil-DNA glycosylase treatment, a first 18-cycle PCR with universal primers M1SS and BC2_uni_R was performed on all cDNA. From the authors' description of their analysis: Normalization of each sample was performed by random selection of 1 million high-quality reads, each carrying a distinct molecular identifier. Instead of being binned into consensus sequences, reads that shared molecular identifiers were thrown out. MiTCR, run with a Q25 quality threshold and the strictest error-elimination algorithm, handled CDR3 identification, clonotype clustering and error correction. A nonparametric unseen species model with Euler transformation was used to estimate a lower bound on total TCR beta diversity. TCRdb's own reprocessing of the public reads used fastp at Q25 and MiXCR and kept productive beta chains. Every distinct CDR3 protein forms one entry, paired with its most common genes and DNA. The V and J calls, along with clone size, are taken from TCRdb and not from the paper's own processing. For this sample the table gives about 970,000 distinct CDR3 sequences, of which approximately 50% were detected only once. The ten largest clones capture about 21% of the sample.

Reading the germline V gene (reference sequence) gives CDR1 MNHEY and CDR2 SMNVEV. Reading from cysteine to phenylalanine, the CDR3 counts 16 amino acids. CDR3 DNA only is kept here, 48 bases in frame from base 1. V loses 2 bases at its end and J loses 6 bases; junction bases beyond the gene matches: 9. The donors were some 39 Caucasian individuals from Russia, aged roughly 6 to 90 years, who were systemically healthy. Each donor gave 9 to 10 milliliters of peripheral blood, collected into EDTA-treated Vacutainer tubes. PBMCs were isolated by Ficoll-Paque density-gradient centrifugation, with at least 7 million obtained per sample. Total RNA, at least 5 micrograms per sample, was extracted from PBMCs with Trizol reagent. For every donor, flow cytometry on a PBMC aliquot measured the percentage of naive CD45RAhigh/CD27high T cells.

The receptor's source is a woman in her fifties or sixties in good health. Sequenced input: blood. Rearrangement joined TRBV27 to TRBJ2-1; TRBD1 fits 8 bases in the junction. For the CDR3, the sequence is CASSLQDRVVTNEQFF. The bases read TGTGCCAGCAGTTTACAGGACAGGGTGGTAACCAATGAGCAGTTCTTC.